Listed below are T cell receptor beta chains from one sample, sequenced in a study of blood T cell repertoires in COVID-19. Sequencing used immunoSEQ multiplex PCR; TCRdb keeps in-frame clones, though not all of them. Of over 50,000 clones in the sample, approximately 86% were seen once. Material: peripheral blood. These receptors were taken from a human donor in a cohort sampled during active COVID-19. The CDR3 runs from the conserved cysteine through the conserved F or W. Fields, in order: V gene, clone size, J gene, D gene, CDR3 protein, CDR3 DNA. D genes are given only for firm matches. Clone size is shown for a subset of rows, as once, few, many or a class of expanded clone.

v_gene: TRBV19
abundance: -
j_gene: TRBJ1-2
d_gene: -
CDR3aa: CASRSDRSDYGYTF
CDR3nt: TGTGCCAGTAGGTCGGACAGATCCGACTATGGCTACACCTTC

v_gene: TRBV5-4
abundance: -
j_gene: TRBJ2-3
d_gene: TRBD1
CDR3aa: CASSLATGDWRATDTQYF
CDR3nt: TGTGCCAGCAGCTTGGCGACAGGGGACTGGCGGGCCACAGATACGCAGTATTTT

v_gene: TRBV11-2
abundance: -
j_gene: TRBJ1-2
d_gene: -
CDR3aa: CASSSIRGNYGYTF
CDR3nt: TGTGCCAGCAGCTCAATCAGGGGCAACTATGGCTACACCTTC

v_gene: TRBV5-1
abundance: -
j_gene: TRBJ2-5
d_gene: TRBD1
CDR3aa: CASGIVDREWGETQYF
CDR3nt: TGCGCCAGCGGTATAGTGGACAGGGAGTGGGGAGAGACCCAGTACTTC

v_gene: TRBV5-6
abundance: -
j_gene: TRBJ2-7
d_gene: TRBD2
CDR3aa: CASSRREGSGGEQYF
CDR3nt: TGTGCCAGCAGCCGGCGGGAGGGCTCGGGAGGGGAGCAGTACTTC

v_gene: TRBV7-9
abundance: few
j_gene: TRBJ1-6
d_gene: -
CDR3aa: CASSPNNSPLHF
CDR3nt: TGTGCCAGCAGCCCTAATAATTCACCCCTCCACTTT

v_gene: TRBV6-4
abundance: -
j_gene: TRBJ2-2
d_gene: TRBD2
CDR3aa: CASSATSGSLELTGELFF
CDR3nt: TGTGCCAGCAGTGCGACTAGCGGGAGCCTCGAACTCACCGGGGAGCTGTTTTTT

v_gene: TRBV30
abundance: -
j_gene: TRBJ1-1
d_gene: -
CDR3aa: CAWGRGGASGEAFF
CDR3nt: TGTGCCTGGGGTCGAGGGGGGGCAAGTGGTGAAGCTTTCTTT

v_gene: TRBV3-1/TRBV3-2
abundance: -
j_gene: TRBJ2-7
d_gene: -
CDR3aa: CAGSQRVAGYEQYF
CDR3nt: TGTGCCGGCAGCCAAAGAGTAGCTGGCTACGAGCAGTACTTC

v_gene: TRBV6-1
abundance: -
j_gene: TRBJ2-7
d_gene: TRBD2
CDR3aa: CASSEALPGLAGRRDEQYF
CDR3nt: TGTGCCAGCAGTGAAGCGCTTCCGGGACTAGCGGGCCGGAGGGACGAGCAGTACTTC

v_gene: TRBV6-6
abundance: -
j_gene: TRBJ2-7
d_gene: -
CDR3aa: CASSPGVYEQYF
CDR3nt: TGTGCCAGCAGCCCGGGAGTCTACGAGCAGTACTTC

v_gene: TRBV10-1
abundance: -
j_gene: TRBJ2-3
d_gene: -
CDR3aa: CASSADNTDTQYF
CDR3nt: TGCGCCAGCAGTGCTGACAACACAGATACGCAGTATTTT

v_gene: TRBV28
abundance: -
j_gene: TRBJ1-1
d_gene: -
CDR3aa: CASSPQRRVTEAFF
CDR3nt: TGTGCCAGCAGCCCTCAAAGGAGGGTGACTGAAGCTTTCTTT

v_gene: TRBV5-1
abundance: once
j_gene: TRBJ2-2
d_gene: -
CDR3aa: CASSLYAGADGELFF
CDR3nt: TGCGCCAGCAGCTTGTATGCGGGCGCAGACGGGGAGCTGTTTTTT

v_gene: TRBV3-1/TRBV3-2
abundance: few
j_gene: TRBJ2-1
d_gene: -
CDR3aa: CASSQDLTNGWEQFF
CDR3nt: TGTGCCAGCAGCCAAGATTTGACCAACGGGTGGGAGCAGTTCTTC

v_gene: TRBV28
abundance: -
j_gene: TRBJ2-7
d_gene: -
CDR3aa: CASSSPAYEQYF
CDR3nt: TGTGCCAGCAGTTCCCCCGCGTACGAGCAGTACTTC

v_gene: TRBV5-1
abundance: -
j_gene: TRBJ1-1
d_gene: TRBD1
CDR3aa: CASSSRTGASNTEAFF
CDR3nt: TGCGCCAGCAGCTCCAGGACAGGGGCATCGAACACTGAAGCTTTCTTT

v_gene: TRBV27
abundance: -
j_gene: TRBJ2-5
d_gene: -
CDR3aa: CASSGRGGQETQYF
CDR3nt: TGTGCCAGCAGTGGCAGGGGAGGGCAAGAGACCCAGTACTTC

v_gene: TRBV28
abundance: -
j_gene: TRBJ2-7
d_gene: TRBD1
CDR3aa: CASSRGTGDEQYF
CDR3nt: TGTGCCAGCAGCCGAGGGACAGGGGACGAGCAGTACTTC

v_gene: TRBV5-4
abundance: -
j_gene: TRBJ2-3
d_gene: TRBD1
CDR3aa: CASSPDRGTRDTQYF
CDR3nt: TGTGCCAGCAGCCCCGACAGGGGAACAAGGGATACGCAGTATTTT

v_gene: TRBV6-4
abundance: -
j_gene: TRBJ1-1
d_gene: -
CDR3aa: CASSDSGGMTFF
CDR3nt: TGTGCCAGCAGTGACTCAGGGGGTATGACTTTCTTT

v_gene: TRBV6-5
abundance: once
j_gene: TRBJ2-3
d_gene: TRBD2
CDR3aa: CASSSGLAGSDTQYF
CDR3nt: TGTGCCAGCAGTTCGGGACTAGCGGGATCGGATACGCAGTATTTT

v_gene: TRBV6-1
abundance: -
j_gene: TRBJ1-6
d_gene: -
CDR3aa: CASSESETHNSPLHF
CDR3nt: TGTGCCAGCAGTGAGAGCGAAACACATAATTCACCCCTCCACTTT